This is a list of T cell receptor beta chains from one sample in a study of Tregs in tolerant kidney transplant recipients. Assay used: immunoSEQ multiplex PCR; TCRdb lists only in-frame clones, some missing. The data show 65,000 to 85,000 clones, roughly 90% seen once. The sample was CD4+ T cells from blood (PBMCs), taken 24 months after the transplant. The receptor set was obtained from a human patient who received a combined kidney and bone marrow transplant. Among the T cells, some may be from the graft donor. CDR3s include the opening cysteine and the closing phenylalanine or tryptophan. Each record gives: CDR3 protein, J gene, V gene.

CDR3aa: CASSLPLAGGGTDTQYF; j_gene: TRBJ2-3; v_gene: TRBV11-2
CDR3aa: CASSPRDRAYEQYF; j_gene: TRBJ2-7; v_gene: TRBV18
CDR3aa: CASRGQGAWNEQFF; j_gene: TRBJ2-1; v_gene: TRBV27
CDR3aa: CASSLLGQGSYEQYF; j_gene: TRBJ2-7; v_gene: TRBV27
CDR3aa: CASSQGEGGVETQYF; j_gene: TRBJ2-5; v_gene: TRBV4-1
CDR3aa: CASSFSVRNEKLFF; j_gene: TRBJ1-4; v_gene: TRBV6-6
CDR3aa: CAGSGQARSYNEQFF; j_gene: TRBJ2-1; v_gene: TRBV18
CDR3aa: CASSIAGEGTGELFF; j_gene: TRBJ2-2; v_gene: TRBV19
CDR3aa: CASSLSAGITDTQYF; j_gene: TRBJ2-3; v_gene: TRBV27
CDR3aa: CASSETETSYSYNEQFF; j_gene: TRBJ2-1; v_gene: TRBV2
CDR3aa: CARSILAGGAGDTQYF; j_gene: TRBJ2-3; v_gene: TRBV5-3
CDR3aa: CASSPGQGPDTQYF; j_gene: TRBJ2-3; v_gene: TRBV5-1
CDR3aa: CASSPPGLAGGDTQYF; j_gene: TRBJ2-3; v_gene: TRBV18
CDR3aa: CAWNRGSNQPQHF; j_gene: TRBJ1-5; v_gene: TRBV30
CDR3aa: CASSQGHLGQTYEQYF; j_gene: TRBJ2-7; v_gene: TRBV18
CDR3aa: CASSLMPDILTGELFF; j_gene: TRBJ2-2; v_gene: TRBV7-9
CDR3aa: CASSVSGYGYTF; j_gene: TRBJ1-2; v_gene: TRBV9
CDR3aa: CAISMGGEQYF; j_gene: TRBJ2-7; v_gene: TRBV10-3
CDR3aa: CASQRKRTYEQYF; j_gene: TRBJ2-7; v_gene: TRBV6-5
CDR3aa: CASSETGGPGDTQYF; j_gene: TRBJ2-3; v_gene: TRBV19
CDR3aa: CASSLRGQDQPQHF; j_gene: TRBJ1-5; v_gene: TRBV7-2
CDR3aa: CSVVAPGTSYFNEQFF; j_gene: TRBJ2-1; v_gene: TRBV29-1
CDR3aa: CASSVDPGTFEQYF; j_gene: TRBJ2-7; v_gene: TRBV9
CDR3aa: CSVDGTGTGNTIYF; j_gene: TRBJ1-3; v_gene: TRBV29-1
CDR3aa: CASRQDSYTGELFF; j_gene: TRBJ2-2; v_gene: TRBV5-4
CDR3aa: CAISEGGGYNEQFF; j_gene: TRBJ2-1; v_gene: TRBV10-3
CDR3aa: CASSLGGRGSWTYEQYF; j_gene: TRBJ2-7; v_gene: TRBV28
CDR3aa: CASRRGTENYEQYF; j_gene: TRBJ2-7; v_gene: TRBV7-9
CDR3aa: CASSPAGIQETQYF; j_gene: TRBJ2-5; v_gene: TRBV6-5
CDR3aa: CASSLRTGRTNYGYTF; j_gene: TRBJ1-2; v_gene: TRBV7-2
CDR3aa: CASTRPTGRDFWSETQYF; j_gene: TRBJ2-5; v_gene: TRBV28
CDR3aa: CASSVIAGGHNEQFF; j_gene: TRBJ2-1; v_gene: TRBV9
CDR3aa: CASSLSVGTGVYEQYF; j_gene: TRBJ2-7; v_gene: TRBV7-3
CDR3aa: CASSWGVGTEAFF; j_gene: TRBJ1-1; v_gene: TRBV7-2
CDR3aa: CSVVGTGLPYNEQFF; j_gene: TRBJ2-1; v_gene: TRBV29-1
CDR3aa: CASSFTSGSTDTQYF; j_gene: TRBJ2-3; v_gene: TRBV5-6
CDR3aa: CASSYRGTGELFF; j_gene: TRBJ2-2; v_gene: TRBV7-9
CDR3aa: CASTAGRGSILTGNTIYF; j_gene: TRBJ1-3; v_gene: TRBV19
CDR3aa: CASSEMGQGLYEQYF; j_gene: TRBJ2-7; v_gene: TRBV2
CDR3aa: CASSQDYEAGGPLHF; j_gene: TRBJ1-6; v_gene: TRBV4-2
CDR3aa: CASSDYRDDGYTEAFF; j_gene: TRBJ1-1; v_gene: TRBV2
CDR3aa: CASSFRLAGNGELFF; j_gene: TRBJ2-2; v_gene: TRBV7-2
CDR3aa: CASRTVRYHTGELFF; j_gene: TRBJ2-2; v_gene: TRBV19
CDR3aa: CATSLAVPTPNTGELFF; j_gene: TRBJ2-2; v_gene: TRBV19
CDR3aa: CASSQERRSPLHF; j_gene: TRBJ1-6; v_gene: TRBV4-3
CDR3aa: CASSQEGHSGNTIYF; j_gene: TRBJ1-3; v_gene: TRBV4-1
CDR3aa: CASSLGAGWGETQYF; j_gene: TRBJ2-5; v_gene: TRBV7-2
CDR3aa: CSVRPTERKDTEAFF; j_gene: TRBJ1-1; v_gene: TRBV29-1
CDR3aa: CASSHGQGGTEAFF; j_gene: TRBJ1-1; v_gene: TRBV4-2
CDR3aa: CASSFGGSGANVLTF; j_gene: TRBJ2-6; v_gene: TRBV7-9
CDR3aa: CASSPWDPGLAGSDTQYF; j_gene: TRBJ2-3; v_gene: TRBV19
CDR3aa: CASRHRDSLLQYF; j_gene: TRBJ2-7; v_gene: TRBV6-6
CDR3aa: CSVKQQGNTEAFF; j_gene: TRBJ1-1; v_gene: TRBV29-1
CDR3aa: CASSLPRAGELFF; j_gene: TRBJ2-2; v_gene: TRBV7-9
CDR3aa: CASSPVSPGQGNTDTQYF; j_gene: TRBJ2-3; v_gene: TRBV18
CDR3aa: CATSRDRSVGLPYF; j_gene: TRBJ2-5; v_gene: TRBV15
CDR3aa: CASSPPIGSDSYNEQFF; j_gene: TRBJ2-1; v_gene: TRBV5-4
CDR3aa: CASSFRGGGETQYF; j_gene: TRBJ2-5; v_gene: TRBV7-2